Included here is one T cell receptor (beta chain) sequence, with context. Combining a sample-barcoded 5' primer with a J-beta primer mix, a second PCR ran for roughly 7 to 11 cycles. TCRdb analysed the 5' RACE reads with MiXCR anew, one entry per CDR3 protein. The data show approximately 1.5 million distinct CDR3 sequences, roughly 32% seen once. The CDR3 covers 13 residues. Per germline, CDR1 DFQATT and CDR2 SNEGSKA (reference sequence). Trimming removed 0 bases at V and 5 bases at J, with 9 bases between. This sample stems from a study of blood T cells in healthy people across ages. Sequences were obtained from blood. The rearrangement links TRBV20-1 to TRBJ2-3, with no clear D. This clonotype was obtained from a woman in her 30s in good health. The CDR3 spells CSAREVGRDTQYF. The DNA of the CDR3 is TGCAGTGCTAGAGAGGTCGGCAGAGATACGCAGTATTTT.